The source of this T cell receptor beta chain is a study of T-cell memory formation after mild COVID-19. Across the study: In these data, TCR clusters were largely donor specific.

The germline V gene encodes CDR1 SGHVS and CDR2 FQNEAQ. V dropped 5 bases and J dropped 4 bases, with 17 bases sitting between them. This CDR3 region has 15 residues. 5'RACE with constant-segment primers yielded barcoded, UMI-tagged TCR alpha and TCR beta cDNA libraries. One entry per CDR3 protein, called by TCRdb with MiXCR from the 5' RACE reads. The sample records more than 150,000 distinct CDR3 sequences, approximately 18% being singletons. Study results and caveats: Clones that shrank (day 15 to 85) were balanced CD4/CD8, whereas later expanders leaned CD4+.

Turning to this clonotype: Its target is not known.

The receptor was derived from a young man who had mild COVID-19 (a few samples of this study predate the infection). Cell type and time point are not known. The chain links TRBV7-8 to TRBJ1-1, with a weak D call TRBD1 (6 bases). Specimen: PBMCs or a T cell subset sorted from them (not recorded which). CDR3 region: CASSHPRGAGTEAFF. CDR3 sequence (DNA): TGTGCCAGCAGCCACCCGCGGGGGGCAGGCACTGAAGCTTTCTTT.